This TCR beta chain was retrieved from a study of T cells after yellow fever vaccination (dated 2019 in TCRdb). Study-wide context: The SMART-Seq v4 Ultra Low Input RNA kit was used to prepare libraries from fractions with low cell numbers. Two healthy male donors, one aged 18 to 29 and one aged 30 to 40 years, were included in the cohort. Blood was collected at multiple timepoints before and after primary and secondary immunization, and bulk PBMC replicates and cell subsets were isolated. To track T-cell clones before and after primary and booster YFV17D yellow fever vaccination, bulk TCR alpha and beta repertoires were sequenced longitudinally.

General study outcomes and caveats: Because the study included only a couple of donors, the extent to which the findings can be generalized is limited. Most clones expanded after primary vaccination (almost 97% of CD4 and approximately 86% of CD8) were re-detected after the booster, suggesting that broad memory maintenance occurred. Computational filtering was required because FACS-sorted repertoires could contain abundant contaminating clonotypes from the bulk population. Compared with the primary T-cell response, the secondary T-cell response was weaker but faster, peaking on day 5 rather than day 15. A small fraction of clonotypes showed up in both the CD4 and CD8 compartments, probably as a result of convergent recombination.

TCR cDNA was made using 5'RACE template switching, a step that added a universal primer site and unique molecular identifiers. Priming for cDNA synthesis came from both the TCR alpha and TCR beta constant segments. Library amplification involved two PCR steps, and the second step added sample barcodes and sequencing adapters. Libraries were sequenced on Illumina HiSeq 2500 (2x100 bp) or NovaSeq (2x150 bp). On the study's bioinformatics: MIGEC was used to demultiplex reads and collapse the reads into UMI consensus sequences, and MiXCR was used for V(D)J alignment. Vaccine-responding clonotypes were identified with edgeR using replicate PBMC samples, with FDR below 0.01 and a log2 fold change above 5 up to day 15 being required. Each bulk clonotype received a CD4 or CD8 identity based on whether the sequenced CD4 or CD8 repertoire contained that clonotype at higher abundance. TCRdb took the public reads, trimmed them with fastp at Q25, ran MiXCR for clone calling and kept in-frame beta chains. Each CDR3 protein gets just one entry, which takes the most common genes and DNA from the rows behind it. TCRdb assigned the V and J calls; the authors' analysis was not used. Within this sample are under 600,000 distinct CDR3 sequences, with approximately 12% of them counted one time only. The ten largest clones represent 11% to 15% of the sample.

In this sample, this clonotype turned up a few times. Its antigen has not been determined. No quality values exist for individual bases; no much larger clone is one base distant. In the paper's terms, the treatment or condition label means: live attenuated yellow fever vaccine strain. At each blood-draw timepoint, two biological replicates of bulk PBMCs were obtained. A standard Ficoll-Paque protocol was used to isolate PBMCs from peripheral blood. RNA was extracted with TriZol from bulk PBMCs, CD4 and CD8 fractions, and dextramer-positive and dextramer-negative fractions. This receptor was obtained from a man aged 30-40 years who received the YFV17D yellow fever vaccine. The sample in question was PBMCs, obtained on the day of the yellow fever booster vaccination.

The DNA sequence follows: TGTGCCAGCATCTCAGACGAAACAGGGCAGCCCCAGCATTTT. It is translated as CASISDETGQPQHF. The chain couples TRBV12-3 or TRBV12-4 to TRBJ1-5; TRBD1 is perhaps the D gene, given 6 matching bases. The germline ends are 17 bases apart after V is trimmed by 7 bases and J by 7 bases. The CDR3 spans 14 residues, from the cysteine through the phenylalanine. Here the CDR3 DNA is all that survives: 42 bases in frame from base 1.